Below are 4 T cell receptor beta chains sequenced from a single sample in a study of tumor-infiltrating lymphocytes in primary liver carcinoma. They got blood RNA out of unsorted whole blood and also pulled out germline DNA. Total RNA amounting to roughly 450 ng was the source from which TCR beta cDNA was made with a constant-region primer. Libraries for TCR beta were built through three nested multiplex PCR rounds, which together made up a slightly modified ARM-PCR procedure. Each of the first two PCR rounds ran nine to ten cycles with TRBV1-TRBV30 forward and C-beta reverse primers. TCRdb re-analysed the multiplex PCR reads in MiXCR, keeping a single row per CDR3 protein. The sample has some 180,000 distinct CDR3 sequences; roughly three fifths are singletons. The sequencing sample was made of peripheral blood. These receptors were collected from a man aged 35-49 years with primary liver carcinoma and hepatitis B virus infection.

This clonotype was seen just once. Written as DNA, the CDR3 is TGTGCCAGCAGCTTGACAGGGTTCGGATGGAACACTGAAGCTTTCTTT. Its translation: CASSLTGFGWNTEAFF. The chain employs TRBV5-5 and TRBJ1-1; tentatively, D is TRBD1 (6 bases). CDR3 length equals 16 residues. Germline V gives CDR1 SGHKS, CDR2 YYEKEE (reference sequence). With 1 base removed from V and 1 base from J, the gap between germline ends came to 14 bases.

The rearrangement links TRBV9 to TRBJ1-3; no clear D. Germline lookup yields CDR1 SGDLS and CDR2 YYNGEE. Trimming took off 0 bases at V and 3 bases at J, with 7 bases between the two ends. The CDR3 totals 14 residues. DNA for the CDR3: TGTGCCAGCAGCGTAGGACCGCGTGGAAACACCATATATTTT. It translates to CASSVGPRGNTIYF.

The chain carries TRBV19 and TRBJ2-7; possible D gene TRBD1, 6 bases. The CDR3 is 14 amino acids. Per the germline V gene, CDR1 is LNHDA and CDR2 is SQIVND (reference sequence). Trimming pared 3 bases from V and 7 bases from J, leaving 16 bases between. The chain's CDR3 is CASSMERGTGEQYF. The CDR3 region has the DNA TGTGCCAGTAGTATGGAGAGGGGAACAGGGGAGCAGTACTTC.

This chain joins TRBV11-2 and TRBJ2-7; 9 nucleotides match TRBD2. The CDR3 is made up of 18 amino acids. Germline CDR1 and CDR2: SGHAT and FQNNGV. V lost 2 bases, J lost 9 bases, and 20 bases stayed unmatched. The CDR3 protein is CASSLRLGLAGGSYRQYF. The CDR3 DNA is TGTGCCAGCAGCTTACGATTGGGACTAGCAGGAGGGTCCTACAGGCAGTACTTC.